These 9 T cell receptor beta chains originate from one sample sequenced in a study of blood T cells in healthy people across ages. Together with a sample-barcoded 5' primer, a J-beta primer mix was included in a second PCR lasting roughly 7 to 11 cycles. Using its own MiXCR run on the 5' RACE reads, TCRdb lists one record per CDR3 protein. Altogether around 600,000 distinct CDR3 sequences are present, 45% to 55% being singletons, with the ten largest covering around 23%. The sample consisted of blood. The receptors stem from a man aged 80 or over in good health.

J is TRBJ2-3 and V is TRBV7-2; D possibly corresponds to TRBD1 (5 bases). The CDR3 loop spans 15 amino acids. Per the germline V gene, CDR1 is SGHTA and CDR2 is FQGNSA. V was shortened by 1 base and J by 4 bases, with 12 bases between the two germline ends. Written as DNA, the CDR3 is TGTGCCAGCAGCTTAGAGGCAGGGCCGGCAGATACGCAGTATTTT. This codes for CASSLEAGPADTQYF.

On this clonotype: A much more abundant neighbour one base away suggests this may be a read error. The rearrangement links TRBV6-5 to TRBJ2-3, with TRBD1 as a possible D gene (5 bases). The length of the CDR3 is 14 residues. The germline CDR1 and CDR2 sequences are MNHEY and SVGAGI. The CDR3 sequence is CASSYRDGADTRYF. The CDR3 DNA sequence: TGTGCCAGCAGTTACAGGGATGGGGCAGATACGCGGTATTTT.

Remarks on this clonotype: One base away lies a much larger clone, so this may be a sequencing read error. The chain combines TRBV28 with TRBJ2-2; 11 nucleotides agree with TRBD2. CDR3 length equals 14 residues. Germline CDR1 and CDR2: MDHEN and SYDVKM. Trimming at V came to 3 bases and at J to 9 bases, leaving 3 bases not matched to a gene. CDR3 DNA sequence: TGTGCCAGCAGTTTTAGCGGGGGGGGCCGGGAGCTGTTTTTT. This translates into CASSFSGGGRELFF.

The gene calls are TRBV5-1 and TRBJ1-2; D is unclear. The V and J ends lost 2 bases and 4 bases respectively, with 12 bases between them. Per the germline V gene, CDR1 is SGHRS and CDR2 is YFSETQ. The CDR3 is 14 amino acids. The CDR3, as DNA: TGCGCCAGCAGCTTTAGGGCGCCACGCTATGGCTACACCTTC. This codes for CASSFRAPRYGYTF.

The chain is built from TRBV5-1 and TRBJ2-3; D gene ambiguous. Germline assignment: CDR1 SGHRS and CDR2 YFSETQ. CDR3 length: 16 residues. With 9 bases removed from V and 0 bases from J, the gap between germline ends came to 20 bases. The CDR3 region is CATAKGETRSTDTQYF. CDR3 bases: TGCGCCACCGCCAAGGGTGAGACACGTAGCACAGATACGCAGTATTTT.

The chain has TRBV4-3 and TRBJ2-3; 11 bases align to TRBD2. This CDR3 is built from 16 residues. In germline, CDR1 is LGHNA, CDR2 YSLEER. Trimming at V came to 3 bases and at J to 7 bases, leaving 9 bases not matched to a gene. The chain's CDR3 is CASSQTPGTSGNTQYF. CDR3 in DNA: TGCGCCAGCAGCCAGACCCCCGGGACTAGCGGAAATACGCAGTATTTT.

This clonotype occurred many times. J is TRBJ2-2 and V is TRBV4-3, with 7 nucleotides matching TRBD1. This CDR3 region has 14 residues. Trimming removed 3 bases from V and 4 bases from J; junction bases left unmatched: 2. The germline gives CDR1 LGHNA, CDR2 YSLEER. The CDR3 region is CASSHNRGTGELFF. CDR3 bases: TGCGCCAGCAGCCATAACAGGGGCACCGGGGAGCTGTTTTTT.

In this sample, this clonotype turned up a few times. The V and J genes are TRBV4-1 and TRBJ2-7, with D uncertain. Judging by the DNA end, TRBJ2-5 fits better; the J call may be wrong. Germline loops: CDR1 MGHRA, CDR2 YSYEKL. This CDR3 comprises 13 residues. The CDR3 region has the DNA TGCGCCAGCAGCCAAGATCCGGCTAAGACCCAGTACTTC. Encoded protein: CASSQDPAKTQYF.

The chain combines TRBV7-8 with TRBJ2-7, with D maybe TRBD1 (5 bases). The closer fit of TRBJ2-4 to the DNA end suggests the J call may be wrong. CDR3 length: 15 residues. Per germline, CDR1 SGHVS and CDR2 FQNEAQ. CDR3 region: CASSPTQGLQNIQYF. Written as DNA, the CDR3 is TGTGCCAGCAGCCCAACGCAGGGCTTACAAAACATTCAGTACTTC.